A single sample gave rise to the 7 T cell receptor beta chains below, sequenced in a study of yellow fever vaccine responses in identical twins. TCRdb re-derived calls from the RT-PCR reads in MiXCR, one entry per CDR3 protein. The sample carries 1,300 to 1,500 distinct CDR3 sequences, around 84% recorded once. The sequences come from T cells from blood (PBMCs), unsorted or a sorted subset (not recorded which), collected before or after yellow fever vaccination (not recorded which). The receptors stem from a woman aged 18-29 years who received the yellow fever vaccine.

The chain is built from TRBV15 and TRBJ2-1; 12 nucleotides align to TRBD2. The CDR3 is 15 residues long. The V gene end was trimmed by 8 bases and the J gene end by 6 bases; junction bases not matched to a gene: 8. In germline, CDR1 is LNHNV, CDR2 YYDKDF (reference sequence). CDR3 nucleotides: TGTGCCACCTCCCCGACTAGCGGGAGATTCAATGAGCAGTTCTTC. This encodes CATSPTSGRFNEQFF. The complete variable domain, with remaining parts taken from reference TRBV15 and TRBJ2-1, reads DAMVIQNPRYQVTQFGKPVTLSCSQTLNHNVMYWYQQKSSQAPKLLFHYYDKDFNNEADTPDNFQSRRPNTSFCFLDIRSPGLGDTAMYLCATSPTSGRFNEQFFGPGTRLTVL.

The chain uses TRBV20-1 and TRBJ2-3; TRBD2 agrees at 7 bases. CDR1 DFQATT and CDR2 SNEGSKA come from the germline V gene (reference sequence). This CDR3 spans 14 amino acids. The CDR3 coding sequence is TGCACTCCCCTACTAGCGCCTAGCACAGATACGCAGTATTTT. Residues: CTPLLAPSTDTQYF.

The J gene is TRBJ1-2, the V gene TRBV23-1, with 10 bases fitting TRBD1. TRBV23-1 is annotated as an ORF whose role is uncertain. Trimming took 11 bases from V and 2 from J; bases not matched to a gene: 17. The CDR3 contains 17 residues. The CDR3 reads CAANREPPGQGNYGYTF. CDR3 sequence (DNA): TGCGCCGCGAACCGCGAACCCCCGGGACAGGGGAACTATGGCTACACCTTC.

This chain joins TRBV28 and TRBJ2-1; D ambiguous. Looked up from germline, CDR1 is MDHEN and CDR2 is SYDVKM. Trimming took off 4 bases at V and 4 bases at J, with 5 bases between the two ends. There are 12 residues in the CDR3. The CDR3 bases are TGTGCCAGCAGTTCAGTATACAATGAGCAGTTCTTC. Its protein product is CASSSVYNEQFF.

V is TRBV11-1 and J is TRBJ2-3, with 13 nucleotides matching TRBD2. This CDR3 has 15 residues. V lost 5 bases and J lost 2; bases outside the gene matches: 1. The germline V gene has CDR1 SGHAT and CDR2 FQDESV (reference sequence). The CDR3 region is CASSGLAGVTDTQYF. The CDR3 DNA reads as TGTGCCAGCAGCGGACTAGCGGGGGTCACAGATACGCAGTATTTT.

This sequence joins TRBV15 and TRBJ2-3; 10 nucleotides match TRBD2. The germline V gene has CDR1 LNHNV and CDR2 YYDKDF (reference sequence). Unmatched junction bases numbered 10, after V lost 4 bases and J lost 6 bases. This CDR3 region has 16 residues. CDR3 protein: CATSITAGGRADTQYF. In DNA form, the CDR3 reads TGTGCCACCAGCATAACAGCGGGAGGGAGGGCGGATACGCAGTATTTT.

The chain uses TRBV11-1 and TRBJ1-1; 12 bases align to TRBD1. This CDR3 comprises 14 residues. The junction had 4 bases not matched to a gene; V was cut back by 6 bases and J by 5 bases. Germline values: CDR1 SGHAT, CDR2 FQDESV (reference sequence). The CDR3, as DNA: TGTGCCAGCAGAGGGACAGGGGGCGGTACTGAAGCTTTCTTT. Translation gives CASRGTGGGTEAFF.